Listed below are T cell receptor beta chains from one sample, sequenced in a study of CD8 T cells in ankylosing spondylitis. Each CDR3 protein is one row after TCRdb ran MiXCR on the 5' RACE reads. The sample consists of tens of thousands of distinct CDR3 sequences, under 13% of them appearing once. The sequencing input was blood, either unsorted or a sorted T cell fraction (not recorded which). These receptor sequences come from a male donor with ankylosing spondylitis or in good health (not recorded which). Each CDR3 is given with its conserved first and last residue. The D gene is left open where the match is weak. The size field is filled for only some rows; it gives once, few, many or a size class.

cdr3_nt: TGCAGTGCTAGAGTAGGGTCCTATGGCTACACCTTC; cdr3_aa: CSARVGSYGYTF; v_call: TRBV20-1; clone_size: many; j_call: TRBJ1-2; d_call: .
cdr3_nt: TGTGCCAGTAGTTTAGGACTAGCGGGAGCCCTGTTCTTC; cdr3_aa: CASSLGLAGALFF; v_call: TRBV19; clone_size: many; j_call: TRBJ2-1; d_call: TRBD2
cdr3_nt: TGTGCCAGCAGTGAAAGCGGGAGCTCCTACAATGAGCAGTTCTTC; cdr3_aa: CASSESGSSYNEQFF; v_call: TRBV6-4; clone_size: many; j_call: TRBJ2-1; d_call: TRBD2
cdr3_nt: TGTGCCACCAGCCAGCAGGGGGACGGGACTGAAGCTTTCTTT; cdr3_aa: CATSQQGDGTEAFF; v_call: TRBV3-1; clone_size: .; j_call: TRBJ1-1; d_call: TRBD1
cdr3_nt: TGTGCCAGCAGTGAACCCATGGGGGGAGCTTTCTTT; cdr3_aa: CASSEPMGGAFF; v_call: TRBV25-1; clone_size: many; j_call: TRBJ1-1; d_call: .
cdr3_nt: TGTGCCAGCAGTTTGGGGGAGGTAGGTGAGCAGTTCTTC; cdr3_aa: CASSLGEVGEQFF; v_call: TRBV27; clone_size: many; j_call: TRBJ2-1; d_call: .
cdr3_nt: TGCAGTGCTAGACACTTTTTAGGCGGACCAAATCAGCCCCAGCATTTT; cdr3_aa: CSARHFLGGPNQPQHF; v_call: TRBV20-1; clone_size: many; j_call: TRBJ1-5; d_call: .
cdr3_nt: TGTGCCAGCAGCTCAGCGGGAAGCCAAGAGACCCAGTACTTC; cdr3_aa: CASSSAGSQETQYF; v_call: TRBV3-1; clone_size: many; j_call: TRBJ2-5; d_call: TRBD2
cdr3_nt: TGCAGTGCTACCAGACAGGGGGGAGACGGCTACACCTTC; cdr3_aa: CSATRQGGDGYTF; v_call: TRBV20-1; clone_size: .; j_call: TRBJ1-2; d_call: TRBD1
cdr3_nt: TGTGCCAGCAGTTACCTCGCCCGAATTAGCGGGAGTAGCTACAATGAGCAGTTCTTC; cdr3_aa: CASSYLARISGSSYNEQFF; v_call: TRBV6-7; clone_size: many; j_call: TRBJ2-1; d_call: TRBD2
cdr3_nt: TGTGCCAGCAGCCAGGACATCCAAAGGGGGTTATGGGAGACCCAGTACTTC; cdr3_aa: CASSQDIQRGLWETQYF; v_call: TRBV4-2; clone_size: .; j_call: TRBJ2-5; d_call: .
cdr3_nt: TGCGCCAGCACGTCGGTGAGGGACAGGGGGCGCGTTGAGCAGTTCTTC; cdr3_aa: CASTSVRDRGRVEQFF; v_call: TRBV5-1; clone_size: many; j_call: TRBJ2-1; d_call: TRBD1
cdr3_nt: TGTGCCAGCAGTTCCGAGCGGAATTACAATGAGCAGTTCTTC; cdr3_aa: CASSSERNYNEQFF; v_call: TRBV27; clone_size: many; j_call: TRBJ2-1; d_call: .
cdr3_nt: TGTGCCAGCAGTAACAGACGCCGGGACAGGGGCCAAGAGACCCAGTACTTC; cdr3_aa: CASSNRRRDRGQETQYF; v_call: TRBV6-5; clone_size: .; j_call: TRBJ2-5; d_call: TRBD1
cdr3_nt: TGCAGCGTTGATGAGGGCGACACCGGGGAGCTGTTTTTT; cdr3_aa: CSVDEGDTGELFF; v_call: TRBV29-1; clone_size: many; j_call: TRBJ2-2; d_call: .
cdr3_nt: TGTGCCAGCAGCTTAGCGGGAGGGCCGGGGGAGCAGTACTTC; cdr3_aa: CASSLAGGPGEQYF; v_call: TRBV13; clone_size: .; j_call: TRBJ2-7; d_call: TRBD2
cdr3_nt: TGTGCCGGAGGGACAGGGGTAATCTACGAGCAGTACTTC; cdr3_aa: CAGGTGVIYEQYF; v_call: TRBV2; clone_size: many; j_call: TRBJ2-7; d_call: TRBD1
cdr3_nt: TGCAGCGTTGCCGTGGGAAACACCATATATTTT; cdr3_aa: CSVAVGNTIYF; v_call: TRBV29-1; clone_size: many; j_call: TRBJ1-3; d_call: .
cdr3_nt: TGTGCCAGCAGCACAGGGGGACCCTACGAGCAGTACTTC; cdr3_aa: CASSTGGPYEQYF; v_call: TRBV12-3/TRBV12-4; clone_size: many; j_call: TRBJ2-7; d_call: TRBD1
cdr3_nt: TGCGCCAGCAGCTTGGAGGTCACAGATACGCAGTATTTT; cdr3_aa: CASSLEVTDTQYF; v_call: TRBV5-1; clone_size: many; j_call: TRBJ2-3; d_call: .
cdr3_nt: TGTGCCAGCAGTGAAGGCTGGACCTACGAGCAGTACTTC; cdr3_aa: CASSEGWTYEQYF; v_call: TRBV2; clone_size: many; j_call: TRBJ2-7; d_call: .
cdr3_nt: TGTGCCAGCAGTTCCTGGGGTGAGCAGTACTTC; cdr3_aa: CASSSWGEQYF; v_call: TRBV27; clone_size: many; j_call: TRBJ2-7; d_call: .
cdr3_nt: TGTGCCAGCAGTCCCGGTTCTGGCTACACCTTC; cdr3_aa: CASSPGSGYTF; v_call: TRBV12-3/TRBV12-4; clone_size: many; j_call: TRBJ1-2; d_call: .
cdr3_nt: TGCAGCGTCCTGGGGTTACGGGACAACACCGGGGAGCTGTTTTTT; cdr3_aa: CSVLGLRDNTGELFF; v_call: TRBV29-1; clone_size: .; j_call: TRBJ2-2; d_call: .
cdr3_nt: TGTGCCAGCAGCCCCACCGGGGAGGGGGCCTCCGGGGAGCTGTTTTTT; cdr3_aa: CASSPTGEGASGELFF; v_call: TRBV3-1; clone_size: many; j_call: TRBJ2-2; d_call: .
cdr3_nt: TGTGCCAGCAGTTCACTAGCGGGGAGCTCCTACAATGAGCAGTTCTTC; cdr3_aa: CASSSLAGSSYNEQFF; v_call: TRBV27; clone_size: many; j_call: TRBJ2-1; d_call: TRBD2
cdr3_nt: TGTGCCAGCAGCCCCCGGGCAGATGAGCAGTTCTTC; cdr3_aa: CASSPRADEQFF; v_call: TRBV12-3/TRBV12-4; clone_size: many; j_call: TRBJ2-1; d_call: .
cdr3_nt: TGTGCCAGTAGTTCCACACTAGCGGGAGTTTCCTACAATGAGCAGTTCTTC; cdr3_aa: CASSSTLAGVSYNEQFF; v_call: TRBV19; clone_size: .; j_call: TRBJ2-1; d_call: TRBD2
cdr3_nt: TGCAGTGCTAGTCCCGTTGGGGGAGGATCACCCCTCCACTTT; cdr3_aa: CSASPVGGGSPLHF; v_call: TRBV20-1; clone_size: many; j_call: TRBJ1-6; d_call: .
cdr3_nt: TGTGCCAGCAGCCAAGCGGACAGGGGGAACACTGAAGCTTTCTTT; cdr3_aa: CASSQADRGNTEAFF; v_call: TRBV3-1; clone_size: many; j_call: TRBJ1-1; d_call: TRBD1
cdr3_nt: TGTGCCAGCAGCCAGGGCTTTTACTTCGAAAAATCCTACGAGCAGTACTTC; cdr3_aa: CASSQGFYFEKSYEQYF; v_call: TRBV3-1; clone_size: many; j_call: TRBJ2-7; d_call: .
cdr3_nt: TGTGCCAGCAGCCCCGGGAGCTCCTACAATGAGCAGTTCTTC; cdr3_aa: CASSPGSSYNEQFF; v_call: TRBV7-9; clone_size: many; j_call: TRBJ2-1; d_call: .
cdr3_nt: TGTGCCAGCAGCTTTGATGGGGGTGAGCAGTTCTTC; cdr3_aa: CASSFDGGEQFF; v_call: TRBV5-4; clone_size: once; j_call: TRBJ2-1; d_call: .
cdr3_nt: TGTGCCAGCTCTATGAACCCCCTTGCCGGGGAGCTGTTTTTT; cdr3_aa: CASSMNPLAGELFF; v_call: TRBV18; clone_size: many; j_call: TRBJ2-2; d_call: .